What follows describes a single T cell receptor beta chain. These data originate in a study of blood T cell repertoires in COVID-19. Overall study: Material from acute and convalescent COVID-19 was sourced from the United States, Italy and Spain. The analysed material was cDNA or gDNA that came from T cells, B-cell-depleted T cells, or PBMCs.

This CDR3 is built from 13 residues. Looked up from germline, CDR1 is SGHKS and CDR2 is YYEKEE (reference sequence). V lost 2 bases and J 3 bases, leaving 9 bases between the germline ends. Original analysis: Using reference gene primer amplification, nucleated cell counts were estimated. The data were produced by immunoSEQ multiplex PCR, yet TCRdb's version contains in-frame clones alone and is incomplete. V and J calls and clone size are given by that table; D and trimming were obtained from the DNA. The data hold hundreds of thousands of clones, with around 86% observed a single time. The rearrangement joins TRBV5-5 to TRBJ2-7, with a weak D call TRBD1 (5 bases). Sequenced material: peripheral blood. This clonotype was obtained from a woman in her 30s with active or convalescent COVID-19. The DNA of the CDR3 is TGTGCCAGCAGCTTCCAGACAGACTACGAGCAGTACTTC. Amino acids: CASSFQTDYEQYF. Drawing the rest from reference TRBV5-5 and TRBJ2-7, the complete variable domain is DAGVTQSPTHLIKTRGQQVTLRCSPISGHKSVSWYQQVLGQGPQFIFQYYEKEERGRGNFPDRFSARQFPNYSSELNVNALLLGDSALYLCASSFQTDYEQYFGPGTRLTVT.